This T cell receptor (beta chain) was found in a study of blood T cell repertoires in COVID-19. Study as a whole: COVID-19 samples collected from the United States, Italy and Spain covered acute and convalescent phases. Sample material is recorded as cDNA or gDNA derived from T cells, B-cell-depleted T cells, or PBMCs.

With V trimmed by 3 bases and J by 8 bases, 4 bases remained unmatched. Germline assignment: CDR1 KGHSH and CDR2 LQKENI. This CDR3 has 16 residues. As originally analysed: Amplification of reference gene primers was used by the study to estimate nucleated cell counts. Profiled with immunoSEQ multiplex PCR; TCRdb holds only in-frame clones, not every one. V and J calls and clone size are those listed in that table; D and trimming were worked out from the DNA. The table shows approximately 130,000 clones, with around 87% occurring only once. Source material: peripheral blood. This sequence joins TRBV18 and TRBJ2-1, with 16 bases matching TRBD2. The receptor was derived from a middle-aged man with active COVID-19. CDR3: CASSPGLAGGRDEQFF. CDR3 nucleotide sequence: TGTGCCAGCTCACCGGGACTAGCGGGGGGGCGAGATGAGCAGTTCTTC.